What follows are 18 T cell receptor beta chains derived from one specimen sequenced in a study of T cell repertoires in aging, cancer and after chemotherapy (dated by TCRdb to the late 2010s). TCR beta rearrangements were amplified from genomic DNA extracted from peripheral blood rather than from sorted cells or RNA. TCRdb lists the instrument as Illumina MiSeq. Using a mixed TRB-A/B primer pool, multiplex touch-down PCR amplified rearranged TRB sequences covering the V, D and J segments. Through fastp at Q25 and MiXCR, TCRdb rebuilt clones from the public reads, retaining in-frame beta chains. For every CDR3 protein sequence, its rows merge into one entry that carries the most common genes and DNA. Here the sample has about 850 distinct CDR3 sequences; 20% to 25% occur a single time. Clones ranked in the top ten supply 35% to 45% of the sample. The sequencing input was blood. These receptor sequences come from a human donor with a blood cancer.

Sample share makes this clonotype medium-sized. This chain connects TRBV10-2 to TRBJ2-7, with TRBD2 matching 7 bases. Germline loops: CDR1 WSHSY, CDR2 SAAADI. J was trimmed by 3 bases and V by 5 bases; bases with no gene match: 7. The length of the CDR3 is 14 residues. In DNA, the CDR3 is TGCGCCAGCAGTTTAGCGGGCGGTCTCTACGAGCAGTACTTC. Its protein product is CASSLAGGLYEQYF.

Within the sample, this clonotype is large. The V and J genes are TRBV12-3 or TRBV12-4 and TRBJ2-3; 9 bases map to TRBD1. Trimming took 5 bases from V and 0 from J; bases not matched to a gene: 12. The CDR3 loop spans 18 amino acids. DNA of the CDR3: TGTGCCAGCAGTCCTAGTCCCGGGACAGGGACTAGCACAGATACGCAGTATTTT. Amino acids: CASSPSPGTGTSTDTQYF.

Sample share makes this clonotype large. The CDR3 reads CASSGSGALQYF. DNA for the CDR3: TGTGCCAGCAGTGGGTCAGGGGCTCTTCAGTACTTC. This chain uses TRBV6-1 with TRBJ2-4; TRBD1 might be the D (6 bases). CDR1 is MNHNS and CDR2 is SASEGT in the germline V gene. The CDR3 runs to 12 residues. The V gene lost 4 bases and the J gene lost 11 bases, with 12 bases spanning the gap.

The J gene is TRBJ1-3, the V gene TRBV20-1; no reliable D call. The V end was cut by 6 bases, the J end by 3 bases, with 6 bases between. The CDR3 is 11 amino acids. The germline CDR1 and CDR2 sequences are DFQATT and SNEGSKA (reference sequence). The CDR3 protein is CSAGNGNTIYF. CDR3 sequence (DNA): TGCAGTGCAGGGAATGGAAACACCATATATTTT.

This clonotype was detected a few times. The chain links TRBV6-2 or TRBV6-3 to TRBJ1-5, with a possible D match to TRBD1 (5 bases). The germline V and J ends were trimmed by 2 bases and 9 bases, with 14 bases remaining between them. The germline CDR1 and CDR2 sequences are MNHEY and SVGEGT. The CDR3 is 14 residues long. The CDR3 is CASSYGDSISPQHF. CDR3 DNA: TGTGCCAGCAGTTACGGGGACTCGATTTCGCCCCAGCATTTT.

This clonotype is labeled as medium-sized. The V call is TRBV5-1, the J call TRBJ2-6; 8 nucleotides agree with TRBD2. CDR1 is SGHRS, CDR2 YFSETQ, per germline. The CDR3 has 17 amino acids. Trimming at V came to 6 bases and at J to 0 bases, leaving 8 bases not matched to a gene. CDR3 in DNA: TGCGCCAGCACCACCGGGGGGGGCCTCTCTGGGGCCAACGTCCTGACTTTC. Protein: CASTTGGGLSGANVLTF.

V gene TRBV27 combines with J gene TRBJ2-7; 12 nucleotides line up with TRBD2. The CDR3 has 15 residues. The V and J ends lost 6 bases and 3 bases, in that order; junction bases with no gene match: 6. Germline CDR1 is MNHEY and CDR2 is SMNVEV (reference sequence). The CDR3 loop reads CASSPRLAGDYEQYF. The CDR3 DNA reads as TGTGCCAGCAGCCCCCGACTAGCGGGGGACTACGAGCAGTACTTC.

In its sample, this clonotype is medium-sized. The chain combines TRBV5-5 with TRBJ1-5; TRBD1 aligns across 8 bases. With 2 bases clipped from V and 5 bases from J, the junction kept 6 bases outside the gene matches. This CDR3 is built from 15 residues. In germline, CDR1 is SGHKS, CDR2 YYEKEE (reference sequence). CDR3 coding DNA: TGTGCCAGCAGCTTCACAGGGGGTTTGGATCAGCCCCAGCATTTT. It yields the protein CASSFTGGLDQPQHF.

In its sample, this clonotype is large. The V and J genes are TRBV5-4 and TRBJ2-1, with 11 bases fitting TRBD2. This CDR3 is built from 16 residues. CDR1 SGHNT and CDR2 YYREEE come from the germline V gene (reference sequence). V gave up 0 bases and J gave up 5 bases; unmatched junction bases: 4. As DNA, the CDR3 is TGTGCCAGCAGCTTGGTTAGCGGGAGGGCCAACAATGAGCAGTTCTTC. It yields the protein CASSLVSGRANNEQFF.

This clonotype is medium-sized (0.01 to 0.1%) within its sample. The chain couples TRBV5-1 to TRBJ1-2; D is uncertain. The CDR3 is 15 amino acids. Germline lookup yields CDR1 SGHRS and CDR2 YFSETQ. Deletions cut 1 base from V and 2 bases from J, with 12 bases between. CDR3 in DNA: TGCGCCAGCAGCTTGAACGTGCTGTCGAACTATGGCTACACCTTC. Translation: CASSLNVLSNYGYTF.

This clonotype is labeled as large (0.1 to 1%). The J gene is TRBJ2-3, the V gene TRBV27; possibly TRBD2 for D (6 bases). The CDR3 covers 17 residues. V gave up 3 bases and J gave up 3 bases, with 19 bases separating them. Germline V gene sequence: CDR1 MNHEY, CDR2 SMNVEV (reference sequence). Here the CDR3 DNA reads TGTGCCAGCAGTTTTCATAGAGGGGCAGGGAGGACAGATACGCAGTATTTT. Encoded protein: CASSFHRGAGRTDTQYF.

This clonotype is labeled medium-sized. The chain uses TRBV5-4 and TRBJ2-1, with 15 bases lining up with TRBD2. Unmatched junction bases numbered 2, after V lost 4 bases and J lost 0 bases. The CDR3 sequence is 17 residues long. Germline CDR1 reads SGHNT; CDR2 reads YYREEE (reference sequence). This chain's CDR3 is CASSRTSGGDSYNEQFF. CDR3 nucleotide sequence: TGTGCCAGCAGCCGGACTAGCGGGGGGGACTCCTACAATGAGCAGTTCTTC.

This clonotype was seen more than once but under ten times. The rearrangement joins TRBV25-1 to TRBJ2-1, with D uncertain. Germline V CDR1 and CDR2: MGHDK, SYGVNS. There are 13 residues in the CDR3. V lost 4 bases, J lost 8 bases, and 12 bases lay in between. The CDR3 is CASSVGSLDEQFF. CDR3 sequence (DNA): TGTGCCAGCAGTGTAGGTAGCCTCGATGAGCAGTTCTTC. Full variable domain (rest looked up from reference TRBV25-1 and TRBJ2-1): EADIYQTPRYLVIGTGKKITLECSQTMGHDKMYWYQQDPGMELHLIHYSYGVNSTEKGDLSSESTVSRIRTEHFPLTLESARPSHTSQYLCASSVGSLDEQFFGPGTRLTVL.

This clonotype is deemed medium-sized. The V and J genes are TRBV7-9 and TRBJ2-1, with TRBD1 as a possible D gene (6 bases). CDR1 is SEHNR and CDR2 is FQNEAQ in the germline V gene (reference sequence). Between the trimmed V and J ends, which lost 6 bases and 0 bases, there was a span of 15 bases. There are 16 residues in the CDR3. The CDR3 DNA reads TGTGCCAGCAGGTTGGGACATTTGAGCTCCTACAATGAGCAGTTCTTC. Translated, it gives CASRLGHLSSYNEQFF.

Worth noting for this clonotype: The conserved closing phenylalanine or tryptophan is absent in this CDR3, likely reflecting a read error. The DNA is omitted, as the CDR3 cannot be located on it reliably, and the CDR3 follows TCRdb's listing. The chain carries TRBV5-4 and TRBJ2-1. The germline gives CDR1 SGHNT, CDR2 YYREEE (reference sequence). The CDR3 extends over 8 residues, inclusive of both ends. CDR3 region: CASSPTFT.

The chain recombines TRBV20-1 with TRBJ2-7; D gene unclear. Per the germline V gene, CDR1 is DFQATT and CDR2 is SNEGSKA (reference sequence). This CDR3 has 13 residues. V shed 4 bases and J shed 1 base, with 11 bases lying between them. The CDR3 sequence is CSATSGRSYEQYF. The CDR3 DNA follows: TGCAGTGCTACTTCGGGCAGGTCCTACGAGCAGTACTTC.

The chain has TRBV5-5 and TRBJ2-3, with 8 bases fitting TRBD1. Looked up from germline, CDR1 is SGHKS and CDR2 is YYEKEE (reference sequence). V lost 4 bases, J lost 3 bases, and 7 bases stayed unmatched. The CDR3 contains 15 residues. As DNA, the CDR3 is TGTGCCAGCAGCCTTGCGCAGGGGGCTACAGATACGCAGTATTTT. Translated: CASSLAQGATDTQYF.

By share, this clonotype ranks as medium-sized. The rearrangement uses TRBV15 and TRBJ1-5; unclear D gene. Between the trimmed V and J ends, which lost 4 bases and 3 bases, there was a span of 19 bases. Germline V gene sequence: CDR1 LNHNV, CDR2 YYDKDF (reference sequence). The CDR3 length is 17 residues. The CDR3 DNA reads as TGTGCCACCAGCAACCCCGGTGAGGGTTTTCCCAATCAGCCCCAGCATTTT. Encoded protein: CATSNPGEGFPNQPQHF.